One and the same sample provided the 3 T cell receptor beta chains below, sequenced in a study of blood T cell repertoires in COVID-19 (TCRdb year 2020). The method was the immunoSEQ multiplex PCR assay. The immuneACCESS repertoire file appears here via TCRdb, limited to in-frame rearrangements. These files lack a portion of the clones; in checked studies, under half of the deficit traces to unresolved V genes, and the cause of the others is not known. This sample gives about 140,000 clones in total; under 90% of them show up just once. 1.5% to 2% of the sample rests with the top ten. The sample was PBMCs or T cells enriched from blood (not recorded which). Source of these receptors: a woman under 30 who had been exposed to COVID-19.

CDR3 nucleotides: TGCGCCAGCAGCTTGGCGACTAGCGGGAGTCCCTACGAGCAGTACTTC. This codes for CASSLATSGSPYEQYF. This rearrangement joins TRBV5-1 to TRBJ2-7, with 12 bases matching TRBD2. CDR1 SGHRS and CDR2 YFSETQ come from the germline V gene. The J segment lost 2 bases and the V segment lost 0 bases, leaving 3 bases of the junction unmatched. CDR3 length equals 16 residues.

This chain joins TRBV6-5 and TRBJ1-2; TRBD1 matches at 7 bases. J gave up 8 bases and V 5 bases, and 14 bases lay outside the gene matches. Germline CDR1 reads MNHEY; CDR2 reads SVGAGI. The length of the CDR3 is 15 residues. The DNA for the CDR3 is TGTGCCAGCAGTCCGCACCAGGGGGGACAGTTGGGCTACACCTTC. Translated, it gives CASSPHQGGQLGYTF.

The gene calls are TRBV30 and TRBJ1-3, with D possibly matching TRBD1 (6 bases). The CDR3 has 14 amino acids. Trimming removed 4 bases from V and 2 bases from J, with 12 bases in between. The germline CDR1 and CDR2 sequences are GTSNPN and SVGIG (reference sequence). The CDR3 loop reads CAWNTGQPGNTIYF. The CDR3 coding sequence is TGTGCCTGGAATACAGGGCAACCTGGAAACACCATATATTTT. Full variable domain (rest looked up from reference TRBV30 and TRBJ1-3): SQTIHQWPATLVQPVGSPLSLECTVEGTSNPNLYWYRQAAGRGLQLLFYSVGIGQISSEVPQNLSASRPQDRQFILSSKKLLLSDSGFYLCAWNTGQPGNTIYFGEGSWLTVV.